This entry lists 30 T cell receptor beta chains sequenced from one sample in a study of T cell responses to AZD1222 COVID-19 vaccine. The data were produced by immunoSEQ multiplex PCR, yet TCRdb's version contains in-frame clones alone and is incomplete. The table records about 180,000 clones, 88% of them present only once. The sample here was peripheral blood, taken 28 days after the second AZD1222 dose. The receptors stem from an adult who received the AZD1222 COVID-19 vaccine.

This clone has only one observation. The chain combines TRBV6-2 or TRBV6-3 with TRBJ2-2; a possible D gene is TRBD2 (5 bases). This CDR3 is 15 amino acids long. V was cut by 2 bases and J by 3 bases, with 10 bases left in between. The V gene's germline CDR1 is MNHEY and CDR2 SVGEGT. CDR3 residues: CASSYPRTDTGELFF. The DNA for the CDR3 is TGTGCCAGCAGTTACCCGAGGACTGACACCGGGGAGCTGTTTTTT.

The chain uses TRBV19 and TRBJ2-1; the match to TRBD2 covers 10 bases. J lost 4 bases, V lost 2 bases, and 11 bases had no gene match. The germline gives CDR1 LNHDA, CDR2 SQIVND (reference sequence). The CDR3 spans 18 residues. The CDR3 DNA sequence: TGTGCCAGTAGTATAAGGAAGGCCCTAGCGGGAGCTTACAATGAGCAGTTCTTC. Its translation is CASSIRKALAGAYNEQFF.

V usage is TRBV28 and J usage is TRBJ2-2; D gene uncertain. Germline V gene sequence: CDR1 MDHEN, CDR2 SYDVKM. The CDR3 sequence is 14 residues long. V lost 2 bases to trimming and J lost 4 bases, with 8 bases between them. CDR3 in amino acids: CASSLTGSTGELFF. As DNA, the CDR3 is TGTGCCAGCAGTTTAACTGGCAGCACCGGGGAGCTGTTTTTT.

The rearrangement uses TRBV7-3 and TRBJ2-2; a possible D gene is TRBD2 (7 bases). CDR3 length: 14 amino acids. V was cut by 7 bases and J by 6 bases, with 15 bases left in between. CDR1 SGHTA and CDR2 FQGTGA come from the germline V gene. CDR3 bases: TGTGCCAGCACCTCGGGGGGCCTGGCCGGGGAGCTGTTTTTT. It is translated as CASTSGGLAGELFF.

This rearrangement joins TRBV7-2 to TRBJ2-1, with D maybe TRBD2 (5 bases). Germline CDR1 reads SGHTA; CDR2 reads FQGNSA. Trimming removed 3 bases from V and 0 bases from J, with 9 bases in between. The CDR3 runs to 15 residues. The CDR3, as DNA: TGTGCCAGCAGCTTTTCGGGGTACTCCTACAATGAGCAGTTCTTC. It translates to CASSFSGYSYNEQFF.

The chain employs TRBV4-3 and TRBJ2-3; 10 nucleotides agree with TRBD2. Germline V gives CDR1 LGHNA, CDR2 YSLEER. With V trimmed by 2 bases and J by 4 bases, 9 bases remained unmatched. CDR3 size: 17 residues. CDR3 region: CASSQNVASGSSDTQYF. The CDR3, as DNA: TGCGCCAGCAGCCAAAACGTGGCTAGCGGGAGTTCAGATACGCAGTATTTT.

The chain links TRBV7-2 to TRBJ2-3; 12 positions match TRBD2. Germline V gives CDR1 SGHTA, CDR2 FQGNSA. Germline trimming cut 5 bases from V and 6 bases from J; bases unmatched to any gene: 6. There are 15 residues in the CDR3. The CDR3 protein is CASSALAGGRDTQYF. CDR3 in DNA: TGTGCCAGCAGCGCCCTAGCGGGAGGGCGTGATACGCAGTATTTT.

V usage is TRBV7-2 and J usage is TRBJ1-6, with a tentative D call TRBD1 (5 bases). CDR1 and CDR2 from the germline V gene are SGHTA and FQGNSA. This CDR3 region has 14 residues. Trimming removed 3 bases from V and 8 bases from J, with 11 bases in between. CDR3 in DNA: TGTGCCAGCAGCTTGGGGGGAGGGCATTCACCCCTCCACTTT. Amino acid sequence: CASSLGGGHSPLHF.

This chain links TRBV7-2 with TRBJ2-5, with D possibly being TRBD2 (5 bases). Trimming shortened V by 4 bases and J by 5 bases, and 14 bases separated the two germline ends. Germline assignment: CDR1 SGHTA and CDR2 FQGNSA. This CDR3 contains 14 residues. Here the CDR3 DNA reads TGTGCCAGCAGCTCTAGGACTGGAGCGGAGACCCAGTACTTC. Translated, it gives CASSSRTGAETQYF.

V and J are TRBV5-1 and TRBJ2-7; TRBD2 is a possible D gene (6 bases). This CDR3 is built from 16 residues. Germline V gives CDR1 SGHRS, CDR2 YFSETQ. Between the trimmed V and J ends, which lost 0 bases and 0 bases, there was a span of 13 bases. The CDR3 DNA is TGCGCCAGCAGCTTGGCCGCCGGGACTGTCTCCTACGAGCAGTACTTC. Translated: CASSLAAGTVSYEQYF.

The chain employs TRBV7-9 and TRBJ2-2, with a possible D match to TRBD1 (5 bases). CDR3 length: 15 residues. Germline CDR1 reads SEHNR; CDR2 reads FQNEAQ (reference sequence). Trimming shortened V by 2 bases and J by 4 bases, and 11 bases separated the two germline ends. CDR3 in amino acids: CASSLQGRGTGELFF. The CDR3 DNA reads as TGTGCCAGCAGCTTACAGGGAAGGGGCACCGGGGAGCTGTTTTTT.

CDR3 in amino acids: CASSYLTGGNDYGYTF. Here the CDR3 DNA reads TGTGCCAGCAGCTACCTAACAGGGGGCAATGACTATGGCTACACCTTC. This chain uses TRBV4-2 with TRBJ1-2, with 9 nucleotides matching TRBD1. J lost 3 bases, V lost 5 bases, and 10 bases had no gene match. Germline V gene lookup returns CDR1 LGHNA and CDR2 YNFKEQ. The CDR3 covers 16 residues.

CDR3 sequence reads: CASSTRLAGGPHTGELFF. In nucleotides, the CDR3 is TGTGCCAGCAGCACCCGACTAGCGGGAGGCCCGCACACCGGGGAGCTGTTTTTT. J is TRBJ2-2 and V is TRBV7-9; 13 bases fit TRBD2. The CDR3 contains 18 residues. The J segment lost 3 bases and the V segment lost 5 bases, leaving 9 bases of the junction unmatched. CDR1 and CDR2 from the germline V gene are SEHNR and FQNEAQ (reference sequence).

This clone occurred once. This rearrangement joins TRBV4-1 to TRBJ1-2; D is unclear. This CDR3 is built from 15 residues. Germline CDR1 and CDR2: MGHRA and YSYEKL. V was pared by 1 base and J by 5 bases, with 14 bases between. Here the CDR3 DNA reads TGCGCCAGCAGCCAAGGGGTAACGGCGGGGTATGGCTACACCTTC. This encodes CASSQGVTAGYGYTF.

The chain employs TRBV28 and TRBJ1-6; D unclear. This CDR3 region has 14 residues. Germline V gives CDR1 MDHEN, CDR2 SYDVKM. V lost 6 bases and J 8 bases, leaving 14 bases between the germline ends. In DNA form, the CDR3 reads TGTGCCAGCAGGAATCCGACCACTTATTCACCCCTCCACTTT. It is translated as CASRNPTTYSPLHF. Full variable domain (missing parts from reference TRBV28 and TRBJ1-6): DVKVTQSSRYLVKRTGEKVFLECVQDMDHENMFWYRQDPGLGLRLIYFSYDVKMKEKGDIPEGYSVSREKKERFSLILESASTNQTSMYLCASRNPTTYSPLHFGNGTRLTVT.

CDR3 DNA sequence: TGTGCCAGCTCACCTCAACGGGACGTTCAGCCCCAGCATTTT. This codes for CASSPQRDVQPQHF. V usage is TRBV18 and J usage is TRBJ1-5; D is possibly TRBD1 (5 bases). V dropped 3 bases and J dropped 6 bases, with 12 bases sitting between them. The CDR3 length is 14 residues. Per germline, CDR1 KGHSH and CDR2 LQKENI.

The chain has TRBV28 and TRBJ2-1; D is ambiguous. In germline, CDR1 is MDHEN, CDR2 SYDVKM. There are 12 residues in the CDR3. The V end lost 3 bases, the J end lost 6 bases, and 6 bases lay between the germline ends. CDR3 nucleotide sequence: TGTGCCAGCAGTTTGAGGCCCAATGAGCAGTTCTTC. This sequence encodes CASSLRPNEQFF.

The DNA for the CDR3 is TGTGCCTGGAGGGACAGGGGGCGATGGGAGCAGTACTTC. Amino acid sequence: CAWRDRGRWEQYF. The chain is built from TRBV30 and TRBJ2-7, with 11 bases identical to TRBD1. V lost 3 bases and J lost 7; bases outside the gene matches: 5. The CDR3 length is 13 residues. Per germline, CDR1 GTSNPN and CDR2 SVGIG (reference sequence).

This clone was observed once. The chain is built from TRBV6-2 or TRBV6-3 and TRBJ2-7; TRBD2 agrees at 11 bases. Germline CDR1 reads MNHEY; CDR2 reads SVGEGT. The J segment lost 4 bases and the V segment lost 5 bases, leaving 7 bases of the junction unmatched. This CDR3 comprises 15 residues. The CDR3 DNA follows: TGTGCCAGCAGTCCGTTAGCGGGAGGGCCTTACGAGCAGTACTTC. Protein: CASSPLAGGPYEQYF.

With respect to this clone: Other nucleotide sequences from this sample produce the same CDR3. The V and J genes are TRBV6-5 and TRBJ2-7; 9 nucleotides line up with TRBD2. Germline CDR1 is MNHEY and CDR2 is SVGAGI. The CDR3 has 15 amino acids. The junction had 4 bases not matched to a gene; V was cut back by 0 bases and J by 4 bases. CDR3 DNA: TGTGCCAGCAGTTACTCTTTAGCGGGAGCGTACGAGCAGTACTTC. Its protein is CASSYSLAGAYEQYF.

This chain uses TRBV20-1 with TRBJ1-2, with TRBD1 as a possible D gene (5 bases). The CDR3 contains 13 residues. Looked up from germline, CDR1 is DFQATT and CDR2 is SNEGSKA (reference sequence). The V gene lost 3 bases and the J gene lost 7 bases, with 15 bases spanning the gap. CDR3 bases: TGCAGTGCTAGTGGTCGGGGCTGGGGTGGCTACACCTTC. Translating it yields CSASGRGWGGYTF.

The rearrangement uses TRBV6-2 or TRBV6-3 and TRBJ2-1, with D perhaps TRBD2 (6 bases). The CDR3 sequence is 17 residues long. Germline CDR1 reads MNHEY; CDR2 reads SVGEGT. V dropped 3 bases and J dropped 10 bases, with 25 bases sitting between them. CDR3 nucleotide sequence: TGTGCCAGCAGTTATGCGTGGAGGGGTGGCAGGTTCGAGGAGCAGTTCTTC. The encoded protein is CASSYAWRGGRFEEQFF.

The V and J genes are TRBV5-1 and TRBJ2-3; weak D call: TRBD2 (6 bases). In germline, CDR1 is SGHRS, CDR2 YFSETQ. The CDR3 spans 15 residues. Trimming removed 5 bases at V and 1 base at J, with 14 bases between. CDR3 sequence: CASRSVPSGTDTQYF. Written as DNA, the CDR3 is TGCGCCAGCAGATCGGTGCCTAGCGGCACAGATACGCAGTATTTT.

This clone has only a few counts. This chain uses TRBV28 with TRBJ1-3; D call uncertain. Germline V lookup: CDR1 MDHEN, CDR2 SYDVKM. Trimming took off 2 bases at V and 0 bases at J, with 8 bases between the two ends. The CDR3 is 15 residues long. CDR3: CASSLQSSSGNTIYF. CDR3 nucleotide sequence: TGTGCCAGCAGTTTACAGTCGAGCTCTGGAAACACCATATATTTT.

V gene TRBV6-2 or TRBV6-3 combines with J gene TRBJ2-7, with 7 bases aligning to TRBD1. The CDR3 covers 17 residues. CDR1 and CDR2 from the germline V gene are MNHEY and SVGEGT. V was clipped by 0 bases and J by 1 base; unmatched bases: 9. This chain's CDR3 is CASSYSKRGTASYEQYF. In DNA, the CDR3 is TGTGCCAGCAGTTACTCGAAGAGGGGGACAGCATCCTACGAGCAGTACTTC.

This chain connects TRBV28 to TRBJ1-5; TRBD1 might be the D (6 bases). Germline lookup yields CDR1 MDHEN and CDR2 SYDVKM. The CDR3 totals 14 residues. Trimming removed 3 bases at V and 7 bases at J, with 13 bases between. CDR3 DNA sequence: TGTGCCAGCAGTTTCTCAGGGGCGGGACAGCCCCAGCATTTT. It codes for CASSFSGAGQPQHF. Drawing the rest from reference TRBV28 and TRBJ1-5, the complete variable domain is DVKVTQSSRYLVKRTGEKVFLECVQDMDHENMFWYRQDPGLGLRLIYFSYDVKMKEKGDIPEGYSVSREKKERFSLILESASTNQTSMYLCASSFSGAGQPQHFGDGTRLSIL.

The V call is TRBV18, the J call TRBJ2-3; tentatively, D is TRBD2 (8 bases). The V gene lost 3 bases and the J gene lost 0 bases, with 16 bases spanning the gap. This CDR3 region has 17 residues. The germline V gene encodes CDR1 KGHSH and CDR2 LQKENI. DNA of the CDR3: TGTGCCAGCTCACCCTGGGGACAGCGGGGGAGCACAGATACGCAGTATTTT. Translated: CASSPWGQRGSTDTQYF.

This clone occurred once. The CDR3 reads CASSPSWLAGGGEQYF. CDR3 coding DNA: TGTGCCAGCTCACCTTCCTGGCTAGCGGGAGGAGGCGAGCAGTACTTC. The rearrangement links TRBV18 to TRBJ2-7, with 11 bases fitting TRBD2. The CDR3 covers 16 residues. Trimming took 3 bases from V and 6 from J; bases not matched to a gene: 10. Per germline, CDR1 KGHSH and CDR2 LQKENI.

The chain joins TRBV15 to TRBJ2-7; TRBD1 might be the D (6 bases). The ends were cut back, 0 bases at V and 1 base at J, with 13 bases in the middle. This CDR3 is built from 16 residues. Germline values: CDR1 LNHNV, CDR2 YYDKDF (reference sequence). CDR3 loop: CATSREFGQRSYEQYF. In nucleotides, the CDR3 is TGTGCCACCAGCAGAGAATTTGGACAGCGATCCTACGAGCAGTACTTC.

For the CDR3, the DNA is TGTGCCAGCAGCCAAGATTGGGGTAATGAAAAACTGTTTTTT. Its protein product is CASSQDWGNEKLFF. This chain connects TRBV3-1 (or the pseudogene TRBV3-2) to TRBJ1-4; D remains unclear. This CDR3 has 14 amino acids. CDR1 and CDR2 (germline): LGHDT, YNNKEL (reference sequence). Trimming removed 0 bases from V and 4 bases from J, with 6 bases in between.